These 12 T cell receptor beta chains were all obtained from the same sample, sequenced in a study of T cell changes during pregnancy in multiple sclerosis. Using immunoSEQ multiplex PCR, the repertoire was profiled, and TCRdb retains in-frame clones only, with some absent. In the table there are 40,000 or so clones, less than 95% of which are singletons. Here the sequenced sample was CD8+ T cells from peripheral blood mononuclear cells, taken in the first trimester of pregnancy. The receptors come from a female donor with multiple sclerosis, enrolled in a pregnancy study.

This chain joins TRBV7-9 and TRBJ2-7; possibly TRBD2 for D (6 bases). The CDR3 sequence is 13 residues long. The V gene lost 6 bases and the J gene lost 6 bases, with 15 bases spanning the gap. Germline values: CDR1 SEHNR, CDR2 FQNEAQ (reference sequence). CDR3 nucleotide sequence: TGTGCCAGCAGTGACTGGGGAGGCGGCGAGCAGTACTTC. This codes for CASSDWGGGEQYF. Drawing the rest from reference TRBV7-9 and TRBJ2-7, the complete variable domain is DTGVSQNPRHKITKRGQNVTFRCDPISEHNRLYWYRQTLGQGPEFLTYFQNEAQLEKSRLLSDRFSAERPKGSFSTLEIQRTEQGDSAMYLCASSDWGGGEQYFGPGTRLTVT.

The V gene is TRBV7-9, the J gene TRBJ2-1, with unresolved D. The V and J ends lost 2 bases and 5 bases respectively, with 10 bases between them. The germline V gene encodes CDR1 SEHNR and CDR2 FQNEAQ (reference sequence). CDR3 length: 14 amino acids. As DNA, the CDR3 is TGTGCCAGCAGCTTACTTCGAGAACACAATGAGCAGTTCTTC. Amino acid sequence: CASSLLREHNEQFF.

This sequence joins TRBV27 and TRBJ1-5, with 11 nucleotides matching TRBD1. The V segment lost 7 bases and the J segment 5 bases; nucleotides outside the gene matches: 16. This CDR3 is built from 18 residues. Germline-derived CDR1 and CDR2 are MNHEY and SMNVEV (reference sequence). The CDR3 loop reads CASKNLQLGQGAYQPQHF. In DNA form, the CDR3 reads TGTGCCAGCAAAAACCTACAACTAGGACAGGGGGCGTATCAGCCCCAGCATTTT.

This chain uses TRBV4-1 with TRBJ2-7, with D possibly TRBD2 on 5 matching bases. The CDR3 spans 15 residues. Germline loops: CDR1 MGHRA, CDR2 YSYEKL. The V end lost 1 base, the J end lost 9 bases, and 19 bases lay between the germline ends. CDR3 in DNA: TGCGCCAGCAGCCAAGTCGCCGACTATAGTGACGTGCAGTACTTC. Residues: CASSQVADYSDVQYF.

The DNA of the CDR3 is TGCGCCAGCAGCTCGACAGGGGCCTTCTATGGCTACACCTTC. As protein: CASSSTGAFYGYTF. The chain has TRBV5-1 and TRBJ1-2; 8 nucleotides agree with TRBD1. V shed 3 bases, J shed 4 bases, and the junction held 5 bases outside the gene matches. From germline, CDR1 is SGHRS and CDR2 YFSETQ. The CDR3 spans 14 residues.

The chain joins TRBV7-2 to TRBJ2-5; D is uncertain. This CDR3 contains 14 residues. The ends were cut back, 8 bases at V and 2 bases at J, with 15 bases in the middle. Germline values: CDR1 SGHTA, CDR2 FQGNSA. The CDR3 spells CASEPWPDQETQYF. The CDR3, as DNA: TGTGCCAGCGAACCGTGGCCCGATCAAGAGACCCAGTACTTC.

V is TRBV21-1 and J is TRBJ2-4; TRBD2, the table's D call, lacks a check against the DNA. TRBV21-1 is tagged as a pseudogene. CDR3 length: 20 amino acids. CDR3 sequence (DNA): TGTGCCAGCAGCAAAAGCCTAGCGGGGCCCCAACTACTAGCCAAAAACATTCAGTACTTC. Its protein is CASSKSLAGPQLLAKNIQYF.

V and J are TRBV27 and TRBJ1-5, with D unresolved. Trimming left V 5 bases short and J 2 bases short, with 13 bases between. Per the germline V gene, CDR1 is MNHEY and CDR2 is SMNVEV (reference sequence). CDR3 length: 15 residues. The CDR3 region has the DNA TGTGCCAGCAGTCCCGGGGTGGAAGGCAATCAGCCCCAGCATTTT. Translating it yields CASSPGVEGNQPQHF.

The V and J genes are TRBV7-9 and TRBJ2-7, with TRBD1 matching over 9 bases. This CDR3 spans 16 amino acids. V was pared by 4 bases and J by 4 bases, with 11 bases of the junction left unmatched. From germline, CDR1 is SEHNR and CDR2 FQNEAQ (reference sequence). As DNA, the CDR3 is TGTGCCAGCAGCTCGCCAGATGGGACAGGGCTTTACGAGCAGTACTTC. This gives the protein CASSSPDGTGLYEQYF.

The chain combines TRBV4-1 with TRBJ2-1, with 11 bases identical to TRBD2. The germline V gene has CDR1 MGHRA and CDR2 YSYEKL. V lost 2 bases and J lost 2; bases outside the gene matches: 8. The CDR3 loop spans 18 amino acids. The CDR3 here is CASSQLGLAESPYNEQFF. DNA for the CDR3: TGCGCCAGCAGCCAACTGGGACTAGCGGAGAGCCCCTACAATGAGCAGTTCTTC.

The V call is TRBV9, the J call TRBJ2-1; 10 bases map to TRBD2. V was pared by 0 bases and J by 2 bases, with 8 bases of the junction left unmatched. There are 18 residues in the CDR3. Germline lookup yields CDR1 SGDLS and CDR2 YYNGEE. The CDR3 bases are TGTGCCAGCAGCGTAGAGGCTAGCGGGAGTTTCACCTACAATGAGCAGTTCTTC. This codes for CASSVEASGSFTYNEQFF.

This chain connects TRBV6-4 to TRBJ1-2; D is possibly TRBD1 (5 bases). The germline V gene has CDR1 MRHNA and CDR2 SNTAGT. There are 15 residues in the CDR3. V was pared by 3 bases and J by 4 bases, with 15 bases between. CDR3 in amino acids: CASSEDSLGGYGYTF. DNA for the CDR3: TGTGCCAGCAGTGAAGACTCGTTGGGGGGCTATGGCTACACCTTC.